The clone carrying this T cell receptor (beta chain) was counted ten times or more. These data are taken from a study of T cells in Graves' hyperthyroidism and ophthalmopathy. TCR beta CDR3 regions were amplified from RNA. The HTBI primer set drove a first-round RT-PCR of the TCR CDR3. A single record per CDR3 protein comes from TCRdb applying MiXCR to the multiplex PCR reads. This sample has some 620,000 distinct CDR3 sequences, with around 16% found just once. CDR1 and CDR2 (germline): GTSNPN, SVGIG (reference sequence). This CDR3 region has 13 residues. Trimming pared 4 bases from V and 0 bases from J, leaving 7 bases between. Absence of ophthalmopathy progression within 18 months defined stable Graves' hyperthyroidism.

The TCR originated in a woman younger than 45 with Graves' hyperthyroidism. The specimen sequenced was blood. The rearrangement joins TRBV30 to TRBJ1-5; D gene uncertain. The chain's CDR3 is CAWNEDSNQPQHF. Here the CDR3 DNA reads TGTGCCTGGAATGAGGATAGCAATCAGCCCCAGCATTTT.